Below, 17 T cell receptor beta chains from the same sample are listed, as sequenced in a study of blood T cell repertoires in COVID-19. Profiling relied on immunoSEQ multiplex PCR, and the TCRdb table lists in-frame clones only, not all of them. The repertoire holds 350,000 or so clones, with roughly nine tenths as singletons. The sequenced sample consisted of peripheral blood. The source is a woman aged 55-69 years with COVID-19, enrolled during active disease.

The genes are TRBV5-1 and TRBJ2-7, with a tentative D call TRBD1 (5 bases). V dropped 1 base and J dropped 2 bases, with 13 bases sitting between them. This CDR3 is 15 amino acids long. The V gene's germline CDR1 is SGHRS and CDR2 YFSETQ. CDR3 DNA: TGCGCCAGCAGCTTGCTTCCGACAGTAACCTACGAGCAGTACTTC. Protein: CASSLLPTVTYEQYF.

This clone occurred once. CDR3 loop: CASSQGYRGVNTEAFF. For the CDR3, the DNA is TGCGCCAGCAGCCAAGGCTACAGGGGCGTGAACACTGAAGCTTTCTTT. The chain recombines TRBV4-1 with TRBJ1-1; 7 positions agree with TRBD1. CDR1 and CDR2 from the germline V gene are MGHRA and YSYEKL. This CDR3 is 16 amino acids long. V gave up 1 base and J gave up 0 bases; unmatched junction bases: 5.

This clone was recorded a few times. This sequence joins TRBV18 and TRBJ1-1, with D perhaps matching TRBD1 (6 bases). This CDR3 contains 16 residues. Germline V gene sequence: CDR1 KGHSH, CDR2 LQKENI. V was shortened by 0 bases and J by 4 bases, with 15 bases between the two germline ends. The CDR3 is CASSPPSGGQGTEAFF. For the CDR3, the DNA is TGTGCCAGCTCACCACCCTCGGGGGGGCAAGGCACTGAAGCTTTCTTT.

The CDR3 spells CASSLNTDTQYF. In nucleotides, the CDR3 is TGTGCCAGCAGCCTAAATACAGATACGCAGTATTTT. This chain connects TRBV11-3 to TRBJ2-3; D is unclear. The CDR3 has 12 amino acids. Germline V gene sequence: CDR1 SGHNT, CDR2 YENEEA. V dropped 5 bases and J dropped 3 bases, with 6 bases sitting between them.

The chain links TRBV3-1 (or the pseudogene TRBV3-2) to TRBJ1-5; no definite D call. The germline CDR1 and CDR2 sequences are LGHDT and YNNKEL (reference sequence). Trimming cost V 4 bases and J 2 bases, with 9 bases left between them. The CDR3 totals 14 residues. This CDR3 reads CASSPSRGNQPQHF. CDR3 coding DNA: TGTGCCAGCAGCCCCTCCCGTGGCAATCAGCCCCAGCATTTT.

The chain carries TRBV28 and TRBJ1-5, with 11 bases fitting TRBD1. With 6 bases clipped from V and 6 bases from J, the junction kept 10 bases outside the gene matches. The CDR3 covers 16 residues. The germline CDR1 and CDR2 sequences are MDHEN and SYDVKM. CDR3: CASSRPGTGGLQPQHF. CDR3 nucleotides: TGTGCCAGCAGCCGACCCGGGACAGGGGGTCTTCAGCCCCAGCATTTT.

The chain is built from TRBV7-9 and TRBJ1-3; D gene ambiguous. This CDR3 spans 13 amino acids. Germline V lookup: CDR1 SEHNR, CDR2 FQNEAQ (reference sequence). Trimming took 8 bases from V and 4 from J, leaving 12 bases between them. CDR3 DNA: TGTGCCAGCGGAAGAGGCTCCGGAAACACCATATATTTT. This translates into CASGRGSGNTIYF.

This chain uses TRBV5-1 with TRBJ2-3; no definite D call. This CDR3 has 14 amino acids. V lost 3 bases and J lost 1, with 9 bases in between. Germline V CDR1 and CDR2: SGHRS, YFSETQ. The CDR3 protein is CASSSSGRTDTQYF. CDR3 nucleotide sequence: TGCGCCAGCAGCTCCTCTGGCCGCACAGATACGCAGTATTTT. The entire variable domain, with the rest obtained from reference TRBV5-1 and TRBJ2-3, is as follows: KAGVTQTPRYLIKTRGQQVTLSCSPISGHRSVSWYQQTPGQGLQFLFEYFSETQRNKGNFPGRFSGRQFSNSRSEMNVSTLELGDSALYLCASSSSGRTDTQYFGPGTRLTVL.

A few counts support this clone. Here the CDR3 DNA reads TGTGCCAGCAGCTTTCTAACAGGGCGCGGCACAGATACGCAGTATTTT. Its protein is CASSFLTGRGTDTQYF. The chain employs TRBV5-6 and TRBJ2-3; possible D gene TRBD1, 6 bases. Germline lookup yields CDR1 SGHDT and CDR2 YYEEEE. V was trimmed by 2 bases and J by 1 base, leaving 14 bases between them. The CDR3 extends over 16 amino acids.

The rearrangement joins TRBV7-2 to TRBJ2-3, with TRBD1 identical over 7 bases. The CDR3 loop spans 13 amino acids. Germline V gene sequence: CDR1 SGHTA, CDR2 FQGNSA. The J segment lost 4 bases and the V segment lost 7 bases, leaving 5 bases of the junction unmatched. The CDR3 reads CASTEGASDTQYF. The CDR3 DNA reads TGTGCCAGCACCGAGGGGGCCTCAGATACGCAGTATTTT.

The V gene is TRBV10-1, the J gene TRBJ2-3; 8 bases align to TRBD1. Germline V gene sequence: CDR1 WNHNN, CDR2 SYGVQD (reference sequence). V lost 5 bases to trimming and J lost 2 bases; unmatched junction nucleotides: 9. The CDR3 runs 16 residues. The CDR3 DNA reads as TGCGCCAGCAGTTCGGACAGGGAGTGGTTCACAGATACGCAGTATTTT. This translates into CASSSDREWFTDTQYF.

This chain uses TRBV19 with TRBJ1-1; possible D gene TRBD1, 5 bases. Germline V lookup: CDR1 LNHDA, CDR2 SQIVND (reference sequence). Trimming took 4 bases from V and 2 from J, leaving 8 bases between them. The CDR3 runs 13 residues. The chain's CDR3 is CASSKQVNTEAFF. CDR3 nucleotide sequence: TGTGCCAGTAGTAAACAGGTCAACACTGAAGCTTTCTTT. Supplemented by reference TRBV19 and TRBJ1-1, the full variable domain reads DGGITQSPKYLFRKEGQNVTLSCEQNLNHDAMYWYRQDPGQGLRLIYYSQIVNDFQKGDIAEGYSVSREKKESFPLTVTSAQKNPTAFYLCASSKQVNTEAFFGQGTRLTVV.

The chain has TRBV6-5 and TRBJ2-7; D is perhaps TRBD2 (5 bases). The V gene lost 8 bases and the J gene lost 5 bases, with 22 bases spanning the gap. This CDR3 is built from 15 residues. The germline V gene encodes CDR1 MNHEY and CDR2 SVGAGI. CDR3 sequence: CASRLLAGLAHEQYF. The CDR3, as DNA: TGTGCCAGCCGTCTTCTAGCCGGACTGGCTCACGAGCAGTACTTC.

The chain recombines TRBV29-1 with TRBJ1-6, with D tentatively TRBD1 (5 bases). In germline, CDR1 is SQVTM, CDR2 ANQGSEA. CDR3 length: 12 amino acids. V lost 2 bases and J lost 13, with 12 bases in between. In DNA form, the CDR3 reads TGCAGCGTTGAATACCAGGGAGGGCCCCTCCACTTT. Its protein product is CSVEYQGGPLHF.

The chain has TRBV5-6 and TRBJ1-5, with no clear D. From germline, CDR1 is SGHDT and CDR2 YYEEEE. The CDR3 runs 13 residues. Trimming pared 2 bases from V and 1 base from J, leaving 4 bases between. The CDR3 protein is CASSFQSNQPQHF. The CDR3 nucleotides read TGTGCCAGCAGCTTCCAAAGCAATCAGCCCCAGCATTTT.

The chain links TRBV28 to TRBJ1-6, with D hard to call. Germline loops: CDR1 MDHEN, CDR2 SYDVKM. Trimming took off 2 bases at V and 9 bases at J, with 5 bases between the two ends. The CDR3 has 12 amino acids. CDR3 bases: TGTGCCAGCAGTTTACCCCTTTCACCCCTCCACTTT. It is translated as CASSLPLSPLHF.

The rearrangement joins TRBV3-1 (or the pseudogene TRBV3-2) to TRBJ2-1; tentative D call: TRBD2 (6 bases). This CDR3 has 13 residues. Trimming took 0 bases from V and 10 from J, leaving 10 bases between them. CDR1 and CDR2 from the germline V gene are LGHDT and YNNKEL (reference sequence). The CDR3 DNA follows: TGTGCCAGCAGCCAAGATCCGCGGGGAGAGCAGTTCTTC. Translated, it gives CASSQDPRGEQFF.